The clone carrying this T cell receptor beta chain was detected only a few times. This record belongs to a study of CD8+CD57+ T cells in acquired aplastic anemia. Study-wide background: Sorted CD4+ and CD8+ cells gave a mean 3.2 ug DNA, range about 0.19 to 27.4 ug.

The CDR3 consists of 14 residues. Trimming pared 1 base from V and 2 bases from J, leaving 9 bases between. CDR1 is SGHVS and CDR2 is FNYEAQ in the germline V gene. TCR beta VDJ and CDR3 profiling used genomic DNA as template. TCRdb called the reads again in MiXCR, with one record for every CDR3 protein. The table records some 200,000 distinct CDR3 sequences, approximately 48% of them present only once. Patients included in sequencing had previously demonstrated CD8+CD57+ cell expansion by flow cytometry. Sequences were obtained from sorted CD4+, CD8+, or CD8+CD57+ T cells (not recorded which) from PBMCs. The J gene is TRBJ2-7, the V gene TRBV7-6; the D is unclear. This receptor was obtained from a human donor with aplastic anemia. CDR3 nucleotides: TGTGCCAGCAGCTTAGGTAGCTTGGCCTACGAGCAGTACTTC. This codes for CASSLGSLAYEQYF.